The sequence of this T cell receptor (beta chain) was determined in a study of CD8 T cells in ankylosing spondylitis. Quantitative 5'-RACE with molecular barcodes was used to make the TCR beta libraries. TCRdb re-called the 5' RACE reads through MiXCR, storing one row per CDR3 protein. Found here are around 770,000 distinct CDR3 sequences, under 20% of them singletons; the top ten hold under 20%. This CDR3 has 12 residues. V lost 5 bases and J lost 2, with 6 bases in between. To note about this clonotype: Its antigen is undetermined. It may be a read error: a sequence one base away is much more abundant.

Study results and limitations: Matched ankylosing spondylitis synovial fluid reportedly contained a significantly enriched population of disease-linked clones. Seemingly distinctive of ankylosing spondylitis blood was a TCR beta motif formed by eight highly homologous variants.

The gene calls are TRBV12-3 or TRBV12-4 and TRBJ1-2, with D possibly being TRBD1 (5 bases). The TCR sequence derives from a male donor with ankylosing spondylitis. The sequenced material came from blood, either unsorted or a sorted T cell fraction (not recorded which). The CDR3: CASSNRNYGYTF. CDR3 bases: TGTGCCAGCAGTAACAGGAACTATGGCTACACCTTC.